This TCR beta chain was obtained from a study of cytomegalovirus exposure and HLA in healthy donors. This clone was counted a few times. What it binds is unknown. Profiled with immunoSEQ multiplex PCR; TCRdb holds only in-frame clones, not every one. The table lists fewer than 250,000 clones, over 80% of them singletons. Overall study results and limits: Rarity characterized most TCR sequences, yet some public TCRs appeared in many donors. The listing of 150 or so TCR beta chains classed them as cytomegalovirus-associated. Reportedly, diagnosis of cytomegalovirus status by the classifier showed high specificity and sensitivity.

The specimen was PBMCs. This receptor was obtained from a woman under 40 in good health and CMV-seropositive.

In nucleotides, the CDR3 is TGTGCCTGGAGTGCAGGGGGCGGCTATGGCTACACCTTC. This codes for CAWSAGGGYGYTF. The chain uses TRBV30 and TRBJ1-2, with 8 bases lining up with TRBD1. Germline lookup yields CDR1 GTSNPN and CDR2 SVGIG (reference sequence). The CDR3 contains 13 residues. The ends lost 1 base at V and 4 bases at J; junction bases unmatched: 2.